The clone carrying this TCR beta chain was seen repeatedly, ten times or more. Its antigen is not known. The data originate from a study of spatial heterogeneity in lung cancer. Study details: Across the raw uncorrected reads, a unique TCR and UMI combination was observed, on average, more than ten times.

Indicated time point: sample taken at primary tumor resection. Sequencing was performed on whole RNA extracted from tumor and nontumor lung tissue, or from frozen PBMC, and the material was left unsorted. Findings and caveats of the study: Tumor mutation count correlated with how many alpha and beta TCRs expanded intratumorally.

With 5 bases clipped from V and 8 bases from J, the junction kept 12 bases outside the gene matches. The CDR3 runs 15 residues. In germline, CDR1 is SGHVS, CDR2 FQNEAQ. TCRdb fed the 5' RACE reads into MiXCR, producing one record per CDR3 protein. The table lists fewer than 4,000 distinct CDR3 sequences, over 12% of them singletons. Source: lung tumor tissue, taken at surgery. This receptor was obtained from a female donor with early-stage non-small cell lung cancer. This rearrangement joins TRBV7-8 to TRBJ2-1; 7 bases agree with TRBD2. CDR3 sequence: CASSLHGLDSHEQFF. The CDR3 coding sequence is TGTGCCAGCAGCCTCCATGGACTAGACTCACATGAGCAGTTCTTC.